The clone carrying this TCR beta chain was seen ten or more times. Antigen specificity is unknown. These data come from a study of T cell repertoires in cytomegalovirus infection. Whole-study context: Indicated by public TCR beta signatures were CMV infection and matching HLA type.

Trimming removed 5 bases from V and 0 bases from J; junction bases left unmatched: 7. This CDR3 is built from 16 residues. CDR1 and CDR2 from the germline V gene are SEHNR and FQNEAQ (reference sequence). Broader study findings: Dominating the ex vivo response were HLA-C-restricted CMV-specific TCR beta clonotypes.

MiXCR was run by TCRdb on the reads, yielding one entry per CDR3 protein. The sample records about 180,000 distinct CDR3 sequences, about a sixth being singletons. This rearrangement joins TRBV7-9 to TRBJ2-3, with TRBD2 identical over 8 bases. The source is a human donor in good health (CMV status not recorded). Some clones in this sample may be carry-over from other donors' samples. What was sequenced was CD8+ T cells from PBMCs. The DNA of the CDR3 is TGTGCCAGCAGCAGTACTAGCGGATCTAGCACAGATACGCAGTATTTT. It is translated as CASSSTSGSSTDTQYF.